The 5 T cell receptor beta chains reported below all come from one sample, sequenced in a study of OX40 agonist ivuxolimab in advanced cancers. Assay used: immunoSEQ multiplex PCR; TCRdb lists only in-frame clones, some missing. The repertoire includes roughly 76,000 clones, 65% to 90% of them detected once, and roughly 3.1% sits in the top ten. The specimen comprised CD4+ or CD8+ T cells sorted from blood, sampled in a trial of the OX40 agonist ivuxolimab. These receptors all stem from an adult with an advanced solid tumor such as melanoma, head and neck, liver or kidney cancer.

This CDR3 reads CASSSGTARTQYF. The DNA for the CDR3 is TGTGCCAGCAGTTCCGGGACAGCAAGGACCCAGTACTTC. The genes are TRBV6-6 and TRBJ2-5; 7 bases align to TRBD1. The ends lost 4 bases at V and 7 bases at J; junction bases unmatched: 6. The CDR3 loop spans 13 amino acids. Per the germline V gene, CDR1 is MNHNY and CDR2 is SVGAGI (reference sequence).

The chain has TRBV4-2 and TRBJ2-1; 7 bases line up with TRBD2. This CDR3 is 18 amino acids long. The V gene end was trimmed by 1 base and the J gene end by 2 bases; junction bases not matched to a gene: 11. The germline gives CDR1 LGHNA, CDR2 YNFKEQ. The chain's CDR3 is CASSQGMMGGSAYNEQFF. Written as DNA, the CDR3 is TGTGCCAGCAGCCAAGGGATGATGGGCGGGAGTGCCTACAATGAGCAGTTCTTC.

As DNA, the CDR3 is TGTGCCAGCAGCGTAGAGGACAGGGGGCCGGGTGGCTACACCTTC. Translation gives CASSVEDRGPGGYTF. V and J are TRBV9 and TRBJ1-2; 11 bases are a match to TRBD1. Germline CDR1 SGDLS, CDR2 YYNGEE. This CDR3 contains 15 residues. The trim removed 0 bases at V and 7 bases at J, leaving 5 bases unmatched.

This clone came up a few times. The genes are TRBV19 and TRBJ2-3, with a possible D match to TRBD2 (5 bases). Trimming cost V 1 base and J 3 bases, with 11 bases left between them. Germline V CDR1 and CDR2: LNHDA, SQIVND (reference sequence). The CDR3 extends over 15 amino acids. The CDR3: CASSIGGRETDTQYF. The CDR3 coding sequence is TGTGCCAGTAGTATAGGAGGTAGGGAGACAGATACGCAGTATTTT.

The chain links TRBV5-6 to TRBJ2-1; TRBD1 is a possible D gene (6 bases). The V gene lost 6 bases and the J gene lost 9 bases, with 13 bases spanning the gap. The length of the CDR3 is 12 residues. Germline V CDR1 and CDR2: SGHDT, YYEEEE. CDR3 nucleotides: TGTGCCAGCAACTACAGGGTTGGTGAGCAGTTCTTC. Its translation: CASNYRVGEQFF. The whole variable domain, filled in from reference TRBV5-6 and TRBJ2-1, reads DAGVTQSPTHLIKTRGQQVTLRCSPKSGHDTVSWYQQALGQGPQFIFQYYEEEERQRGNFPDRFSGHQFPNYSSELNVNALLLGDSALYLCASNYRVGEQFFGPGTRLTVL.